This T cell receptor beta chain was identified in a study of identical twins. V lost 4 bases and J 7 bases, leaving 12 bases between the germline ends. The CDR3 consists of 13 residues. Germline V gene data show CDR1 as SGHRS and CDR2 as YFSETQ. Each CDR3 protein is one row after TCRdb ran MiXCR on the 5' RACE reads. The table includes about 210,000 distinct CDR3 sequences, less than 9.5% detected once. The source is a woman aged 18-35 years in good health. The sample taken for sequencing was memory (CD45RO+) T cells sorted from blood. The chain recombines TRBV5-1 with TRBJ1-5; D perhaps matches TRBD1 (6 bases). This CDR3 reads CASSVNREQPQHF. In DNA, the CDR3 is TGCGCCAGCAGCGTTAACAGGGAACAGCCCCAGCATTTT.